One sample yielded the 27 T cell receptor beta chains listed below, sequenced in a study of OX40 agonist ivuxolimab in advanced cancers. Measured with immunoSEQ multiplex PCR; TCRdb has only the in-frame clones, and not every one. The sample records tens of thousands of clones, 78% being singletons. The specimen was CD4+ or CD8+ T cells sorted from blood, collected in a trial of the OX40 agonist ivuxolimab. Receptor source: an adult with an advanced solid tumor such as melanoma, head and neck, liver or kidney cancer.

V and J are TRBV30 and TRBJ2-1; possibly TRBD1 or TRBD2 for D (6 bases each). Looked up from germline, CDR1 is GTSNPN and CDR2 is SVGIG (reference sequence). V lost 2 bases to trimming and J lost 8 bases, with 16 bases between them. The CDR3 has 14 amino acids. The CDR3 sequence is CAWSFGQRGDEQFF. CDR3 nucleotides: TGTGCCTGGAGTTTCGGACAGAGGGGGGATGAGCAGTTCTTC.

This rearrangement joins TRBV5-4 to TRBJ2-3; possibly TRBD1 or TRBD2 for D (5 bases each). Per germline, CDR1 SGHNT and CDR2 YYREEE (reference sequence). The CDR3 runs 15 residues. V dropped 6 bases and J dropped 6 bases, with 20 bases sitting between them. CDR3 sequence: CASTLSGTVRDTQYF. The CDR3 nucleotides read TGTGCCAGCACTCTGTCCGGGACCGTCCGGGATACGCAGTATTTT.

The rearrangement links TRBV20-1 to TRBJ1-2; 7 bases line up with TRBD1. CDR3 length equals 10 residues. CDR1 is DFQATT and CDR2 is SNEGSKA in the germline V gene (reference sequence). This chain's CDR3 is CRSGGYGYTF. The DNA for the CDR3 is TGCAGATCAGGGGGCTATGGCTACACCTTC.

Notes on this clone: A much larger clone lies one base from this, so it may be a read error. The sample holds other DNA sequences that translate to the same CDR3. The rearrangement uses TRBV11-2 and TRBJ1-5; D gene uncertain. V was trimmed by 3 bases and J by 0 bases, leaving 6 bases between them. The CDR3 runs 14 residues. In germline, CDR1 is SGHAT, CDR2 FQNNGV. The CDR3 is CASSFADSNQPQHF. The CDR3 nucleotides read TGTGCCAGCAGCTTTGCTGATAGCAATCAGCCCCAGCATTTT.

The rearrangement joins TRBV5-5 to TRBJ2-5; 14 bases are a match to TRBD2. V lost 0 bases to trimming and J lost 4 bases; unmatched junction nucleotides: 2. CDR1 and CDR2 (germline): SGHKS, YYEKEE (reference sequence). This CDR3 region has 16 residues. CDR3 bases: TGTGCCAGCAGCTTGGGGGGACTAGCGGGAGTAGAGACCCAGTACTTC. This gives the protein CASSLGGLAGVETQYF.

This CDR3 reads CASRHRGDTEAFF. The CDR3 nucleotides are TGCGCCAGCAGACATCGGGGGGACACTGAAGCTTTCTTT. This chain connects TRBV10-1 to TRBJ1-1; TRBD1 is a possible D gene (5 bases). Germline assignment: CDR1 WNHNN and CDR2 SYGVQD (reference sequence). The V gene lost 6 bases and the J gene lost 3 bases, with 11 bases spanning the gap. The CDR3 covers 13 residues.

V and J are TRBV5-6 and TRBJ2-1; a possible D gene is TRBD2 (5 bases). V shed 1 base and J shed 4 bases, with 15 bases lying between them. The CDR3 covers 16 residues. In germline, CDR1 is SGHDT, CDR2 YYEEEE. CDR3 DNA sequence: TGTGCCAGCAGCTTGCAAGAGGGAGTAAGGTACAATGAGCAGTTCTTC. Encoded protein: CASSLQEGVRYNEQFF. The variable domain in full, completed from reference TRBV5-6 and TRBJ2-1, reads DAGVTQSPTHLIKTRGQQVTLRCSPKSGHDTVSWYQQALGQGPQFIFQYYEEEERQRGNFPDRFSGHQFPNYSSELNVNALLLGDSALYLCASSLQEGVRYNEQFFGPGTRLTVL.

V usage is TRBV19 and J usage is TRBJ1-1; D is undetermined. The V end was cut by 4 bases, the J end by 7 bases, with 19 bases between. This CDR3 spans 15 amino acids. CDR1 and CDR2 from the germline V gene are LNHDA and SQIVND (reference sequence). DNA of the CDR3: TGTGCCAGTAGTAGCGGAGGGAGGGCAAGGAGTGAAGCTTTCTTT. It codes for CASSSGGRARSEAFF. Full variable domain (outside the CDR3, taken from reference TRBV19 and TRBJ1-1): DGGITQSPKYLFRKEGQNVTLSCEQNLNHDAMYWYRQDPGQGLRLIYYSQIVNDFQKGDIAEGYSVSREKKESFPLTVTSAQKNPTAFYLCASSSGGRARSEAFFGQGTRLTVV.

This clone is categorized as medium-sized. The rearrangement joins TRBV6-5 to TRBJ1-2; maybe TRBD1 (6 bases). From germline, CDR1 is MNHEY and CDR2 SVGAGI. V lost 8 bases to trimming and J lost 8 bases, with 18 bases between them. The CDR3 length is 13 residues. The CDR3 sequence: CASCKQGFTGYTF. The CDR3 nucleotides read TGTGCCAGCTGCAAACAGGGTTTCACGGGCTACACCTTC.

V usage is TRBV19 and J usage is TRBJ2-1; D remains unclear. Trimming took 5 bases from V and 6 from J, leaving 20 bases between them. This CDR3 has 16 amino acids. Germline V CDR1 and CDR2: LNHDA, SQIVND (reference sequence). In DNA, the CDR3 is TGTGCCAGTAGTCACCGACGACTCGACGAGCCCAATGAGCAGTTCTTC. Residues: CASSHRRLDEPNEQFF.

Only a few counts were recorded for this clone. This chain links TRBV7-9 with TRBJ1-3, with 7 positions matching TRBD1. Unmatched junction bases numbered 2, after V lost 6 bases and J lost 0 bases. Germline CDR1 is SEHNR and CDR2 is FQNEAQ (reference sequence). There are 14 residues in the CDR3. The CDR3 spells CASRRDSSGNTIYF. The DNA for the CDR3 is TGTGCCAGCAGGCGGGACAGCTCTGGAAACACCATATATTTT.

This clone was recorded only once. The rearrangement joins TRBV30 to TRBJ1-1, with 7 bases lining up with TRBD1. The CDR3 sequence is 15 residues long. The ends lost 3 bases at V and 4 bases at J; junction bases unmatched: 11. Germline values: CDR1 GTSNPN, CDR2 SVGIG (reference sequence). CDR3 protein: CAWSNKQGLRTEAFF. Written as DNA, the CDR3 is TGTGCCTGGAGCAACAAACAGGGGCTGCGCACTGAAGCTTTCTTT.

V usage is TRBV7-3 and J usage is TRBJ2-3; no clear D gene. The CDR3 length is 14 residues. V dropped 3 bases and J dropped 4 bases, with 11 bases sitting between them. Germline V lookup: CDR1 SGHTA, CDR2 FQGTGA. CDR3 loop: CASSFGRAADTQYF. The CDR3 region has the DNA TGTGCCAGCAGCTTCGGACGGGCGGCAGATACGCAGTATTTT.

The rearrangement links TRBV6-5 to TRBJ1-6; 7 bases align to TRBD1. The germline V gene has CDR1 MNHEY and CDR2 SVGAGI. The CDR3 is 15 amino acids. Losses at the gene ends were 2 bases for V and 4 bases for J; bases not matched to a gene: 2. CDR3 sequence reads: CASSYRDRYNSPLHF. CDR3 DNA sequence: TGTGCCAGCAGTTACCGGGACAGATATAATTCACCCCTCCACTTT.

The rearrangement links TRBV29-1 to TRBJ1-1; the match to TRBD1 covers 8 bases. The V segment lost 7 bases and the J segment 0 bases; nucleotides outside the gene matches: 4. This CDR3 has 13 residues. Germline CDR1 reads SQVTM; CDR2 reads ANQGSEA. CDR3: CSGGQGLNTEAFF. As DNA, the CDR3 is TGCAGCGGTGGACAGGGCCTGAACACTGAAGCTTTCTTT.

The J gene is TRBJ1-5, the V gene TRBV28; TRBD1 is a possible D gene (6 bases). V lost 6 bases and J lost 0, with 12 bases in between. The CDR3 covers 15 residues. Germline V gene sequence: CDR1 MDHEN, CDR2 SYDVKM. The CDR3 DNA follows: TGTGCCAGCAGCCTGGACAGATATAGCAATCAGCCCCAGCATTTT. This translates into CASSLDRYSNQPQHF.

The rearrangement links TRBV11-2 to TRBJ1-4, with unresolved D. Germline V gene lookup returns CDR1 SGHAT and CDR2 FQNNGV. V lost 3 bases and J 8 bases, leaving 16 bases between the germline ends. This CDR3 region has 15 residues. DNA for the CDR3: TGTGCCAGCAGCTTTCGCAGGTCGAGAAGGGAAAAACTGTTTTTT. It translates to CASSFRRSRREKLFF.

This clone appeared once. The rearrangement joins TRBV28 to TRBJ2-1; 9 positions agree with TRBD2. Germline trimming cut 7 bases from V and 7 bases from J; bases unmatched to any gene: 11. The CDR3 contains 15 residues. CDR1 is MDHEN, CDR2 SYDVKM, per germline. The CDR3 DNA reads as TGTGCCAGCACCAAAAAGGGGACTAGCTATAATGAGCAGTTCTTC. Amino acid sequence: CASTKKGTSYNEQFF.

The table lists this clone with a count of one. The rearrangement links TRBV7-9 to TRBJ2-5; D gene uncertain. The germline V and J ends were trimmed by 4 bases and 0 bases, with 9 bases remaining between them. The CDR3 runs to 14 residues. CDR1 and CDR2 (germline): SEHNR, FQNEAQ (reference sequence). The CDR3, as DNA: TGTGCCAGCAGCTCCACGCGCTACCAAGAGACCCAGTACTTC. Translating gives CASSSTRYQETQYF. Using reference TRBV7-9 and TRBJ2-5 for the parts outside the CDR3, the full variable domain is DTGVSQNPRHKITKRGQNVTFRCDPISEHNRLYWYRQTLGQGPEFLTYFQNEAQLEKSRLLSDRFSAERPKGSFSTLEIQRTEQGDSAMYLCASSSTRYQETQYFGPGTRLLVL.

The CDR3 loop is CASRSGTAYNEQFF. DNA of the CDR3: TGTGCCAGCAGATCCGGGACTGCCTACAATGAGCAGTTCTTC. This chain connects TRBV7-8 to TRBJ2-1; D might be TRBD2 (6 bases). This CDR3 is built from 14 residues. Germline values: CDR1 SGHVS, CDR2 FQNEAQ. The V end lost 6 bases, the J end lost 2 bases, and 11 bases lay between the germline ends.

The chain links TRBV28 to TRBJ1-2, with no clear D. The V end lost 5 bases, the J end lost 6 bases, and 13 bases lay between the germline ends. This CDR3 has 13 amino acids. CDR1 is MDHEN, CDR2 SYDVKM, per germline. The chain's CDR3 is CASSRLDVDGYTF. In DNA form, the CDR3 reads TGTGCCAGCAGTCGCTTGGACGTTGATGGCTACACCTTC.

The V call is TRBV5-4, the J call TRBJ2-5; 12 bases agree with TRBD2. The DNA matches TRBJ2-7 better at its end, which makes the J call doubtful. Germline V CDR1 and CDR2: SGHNT, YYREEE (reference sequence). The CDR3 loop spans 15 amino acids. The CDR3: CASSHGLAGLYEQYF. CDR3 DNA sequence: TGTGCCAGCAGCCATGGACTAGCGGGGCTTTACGAGCAGTACTTC.

The gene calls are TRBV5-8 and TRBJ1-4; 9 nucleotides agree with TRBD1. The trim removed 3 bases at V and 0 bases at J, leaving 6 bases unmatched. This CDR3 is 17 amino acids long. CDR1 and CDR2 from the germline V gene are SGHTS and YDEGEE. DNA of the CDR3: TGTGCCAGCAGCTGGAGGACAGGGGCGGCAACTAATGAAAAACTGTTTTTT. It translates to CASSWRTGAATNEKLFF.

This chain joins TRBV11-2 and TRBJ2-1, with D unclear. The CDR3 sequence is 12 residues long. Per the germline V gene, CDR1 is SGHAT and CDR2 is FQNNGV. The germline V and J ends were trimmed by 4 bases and 8 bases, with 9 bases remaining between them. CDR3 sequence reads: CASSSRFDEQFF. The CDR3, as DNA: TGTGCCAGCAGCTCGAGGTTCGATGAGCAGTTCTTC.

The rearrangement uses TRBV2 and TRBJ1-6, with 10 bases identical to TRBD1. The germline CDR1 and CDR2 sequences are SNHLY and FYNNEI. Losses at the gene ends were 4 bases for V and 7 bases for J; bases not matched to a gene: 4. The CDR3 length is 15 residues. The CDR3 nucleotides read TGTGCCAGCAGTGGGGACAGGGGAGGGAATTCACCCCTCCACTTT. This translates into CASSGDRGGNSPLHF.

The table lists this clone with a few counts. Other DNA variants within this sample encode the same CDR3. CDR3 residues: CASSPQRSTDTQYF. CDR3 nucleotides: TGTGCCAGCTCACCACAGAGGTCCACAGATACGCAGTATTTT. The chain has TRBV18 and TRBJ2-3; D call uncertain. Trimming shortened V by 1 base and J by 2 bases, and 7 bases separated the two germline ends. The germline V gene has CDR1 KGHSH and CDR2 LQKENI. The CDR3 runs 14 residues.

The rearrangement uses TRBV5-1 and TRBJ1-6; D is possibly TRBD1 (5 bases). The CDR3 runs 16 residues. V gave up 1 base and J gave up 5 bases, with 13 bases separating them. The V gene's germline CDR1 is SGHRS and CDR2 YFSETQ. In DNA, the CDR3 is TGCGCCAGCAGCTTGATGGCTCTAGGGGATAATTCACCCCTCCACTTT. Translating it yields CASSLMALGDNSPLHF.